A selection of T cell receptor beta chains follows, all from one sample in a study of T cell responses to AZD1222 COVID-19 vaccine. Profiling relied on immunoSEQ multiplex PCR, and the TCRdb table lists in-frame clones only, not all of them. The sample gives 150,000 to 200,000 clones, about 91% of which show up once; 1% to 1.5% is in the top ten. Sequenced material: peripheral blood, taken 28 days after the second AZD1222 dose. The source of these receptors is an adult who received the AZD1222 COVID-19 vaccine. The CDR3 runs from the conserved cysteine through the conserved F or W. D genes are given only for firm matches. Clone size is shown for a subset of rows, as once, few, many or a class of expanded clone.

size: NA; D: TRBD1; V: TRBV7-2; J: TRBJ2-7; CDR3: CASSFAGTGGYEQYF; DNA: TGTGCCAGCAGCTTCGCCGGGACAGGGGGCTACGAGCAGTACTTC
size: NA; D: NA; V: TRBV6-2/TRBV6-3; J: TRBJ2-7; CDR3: CASSSDIYEQYF; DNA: TGTGCCAGCAGTTCCGATATCTACGAGCAGTACTTC
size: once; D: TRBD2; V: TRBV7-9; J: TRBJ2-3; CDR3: CASSLRVGGADTQYF; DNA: TGTGCCAGCAGCTTAAGGGTCGGGGGGGCAGATACGCAGTATTTT
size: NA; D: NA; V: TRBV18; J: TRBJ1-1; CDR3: CASSPGEGTGTEAFF; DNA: TGTGCCAGCTCACCAGGGGAGGGGACGGGCACTGAAGCTTTCTTT
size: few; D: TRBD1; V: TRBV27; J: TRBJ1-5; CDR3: CASSLYDRVGQPQHF; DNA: TGTGCCAGCAGTTTATATGACAGGGTGGGTCAGCCCCAGCATTTT
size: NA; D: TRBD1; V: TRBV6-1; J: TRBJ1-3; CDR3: CASSEAGTGGRNTIYF; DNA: TGTGCCAGCAGTGAAGCGGGCACAGGGGGTCGAAACACCATATATTTT
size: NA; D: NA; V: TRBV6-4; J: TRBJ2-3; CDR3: CASSDQTTDTQYF; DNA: TGTGCCAGCAGTGACCAGACGACAGATACGCAGTATTTT
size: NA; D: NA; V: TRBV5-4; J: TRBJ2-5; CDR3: CASSPSTEETQYF; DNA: TGTGCCAGCAGCCCCTCGACAGAAGAGACCCAGTACTTC
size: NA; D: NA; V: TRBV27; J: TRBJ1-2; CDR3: CASSFGGQGYTF; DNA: TGTGCCAGCAGTTTTGGAGGGCAGGGCTACACCTTC
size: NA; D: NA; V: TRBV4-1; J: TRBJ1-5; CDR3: CASSPPGLNQPQHF; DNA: TGCGCCAGCAGCCCACCCGGTCTCAATCAGCCCCAGCATTTT
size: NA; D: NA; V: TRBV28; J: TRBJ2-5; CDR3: CASSLEGAKYF; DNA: TGTGCCAGCAGTTTGGAGGGGGCAAAGTACTTC
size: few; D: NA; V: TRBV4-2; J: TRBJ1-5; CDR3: CASSQGTQGIQPQHF; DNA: TGTGCCAGCAGCCAAGGGACTCAGGGGATTCAGCCCCAGCATTTT
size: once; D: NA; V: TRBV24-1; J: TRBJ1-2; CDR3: CATSPRGGYGYTF; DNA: TGTGCCACCTCCCCCCGGGGGGGCTATGGCTACACCTTC
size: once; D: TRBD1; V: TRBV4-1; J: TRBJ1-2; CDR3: CASSQGPGQGGDGYTF; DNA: TGCGCCAGCAGCCAAGGACCGGGGCAGGGGGGAGATGGCTACACCTTC
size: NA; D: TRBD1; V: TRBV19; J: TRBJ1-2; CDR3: CASSTLTGVRANYGYTF; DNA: TGTGCCAGTAGTACCCTGACAGGGGTAAGGGCTAACTATGGCTACACCTTC
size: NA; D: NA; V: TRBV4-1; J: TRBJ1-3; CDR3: CASSRLPSSGNTIYF; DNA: TGCGCCAGCAGCCGGCTTCCGTCCTCTGGAAACACCATATATTTT
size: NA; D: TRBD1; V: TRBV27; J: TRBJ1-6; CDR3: CASSPTHRTGLNSPLHF; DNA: TGTGCCAGCAGTCCCACCCACCGGACAGGGTTGAATTCACCCCTCCACTTT
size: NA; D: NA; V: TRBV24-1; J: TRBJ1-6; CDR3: CATSDPPGRRNSPLHF; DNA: TGTGCCACCAGTGATCCACCGGGACGGCGGAATTCACCCCTCCACTTT
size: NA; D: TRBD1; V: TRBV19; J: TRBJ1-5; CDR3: CASSSRDRGNQPQHF; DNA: TGTGCCAGTAGTTCCCGGGACAGAGGCAATCAGCCCCAGCATTTT
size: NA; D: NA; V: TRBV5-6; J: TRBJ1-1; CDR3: CASSLAGERDTEAFF; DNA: TGTGCCAGCAGCTTGGCGGGGGAGAGGGACACTGAAGCTTTCTTT
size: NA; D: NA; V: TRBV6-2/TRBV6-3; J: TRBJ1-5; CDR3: CASSYGSDNQPQHF; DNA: TGTGCCAGCAGTTACGGGTCAGACAATCAGCCCCAGCATTTT
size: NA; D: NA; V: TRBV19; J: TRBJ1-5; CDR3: CASSVRQADQPQHF; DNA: TGTGCCAGTAGTGTTCGACAGGCCGATCAGCCCCAGCATTTT
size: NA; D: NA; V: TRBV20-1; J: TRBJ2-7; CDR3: CSAPYRVRQYF; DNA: TGCAGTGCCCCCTATCGGGTAAGGCAGTACTTC
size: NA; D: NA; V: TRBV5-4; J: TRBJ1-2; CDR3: CASSSAGDLGHTF; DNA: TGTGCCAGCAGCTCCGCGGGTGATCTTGGCCACACCTTC
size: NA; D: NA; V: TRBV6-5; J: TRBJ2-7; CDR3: CASTSSRGRGGEQYF; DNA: TGTGCCAGCACCTCATCTCGGGGCAGGGGAGGCGAGCAGTACTTC
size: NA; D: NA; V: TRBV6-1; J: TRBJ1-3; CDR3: CASSEDRDSGNTIYF; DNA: TGTGCCAGCAGTGAAGACAGGGACTCTGGAAACACCATATATTTT
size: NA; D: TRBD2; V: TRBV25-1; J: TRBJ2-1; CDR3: CASTAGGPWFF; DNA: TGTGCCAGCACGGCGGGAGGGCCGTGGTTCTTC
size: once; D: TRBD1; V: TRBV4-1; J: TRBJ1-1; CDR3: CASSQPGQGKNTEAFF; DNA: TGCGCCAGCAGCCAACCGGGACAGGGAAAGAACACTGAAGCTTTCTTT
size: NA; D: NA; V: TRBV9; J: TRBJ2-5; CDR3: CASSVGLAFHGTQYF; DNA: TGTGCCAGCAGCGTAGGTCTAGCCTTTCATGGGACCCAGTACTTC
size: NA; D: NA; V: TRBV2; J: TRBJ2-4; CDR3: CASSELQVAKNIQYF; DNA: TGTGCCAGCAGTGAGCTTCAGGTAGCCAAAAACATTCAGTACTTC
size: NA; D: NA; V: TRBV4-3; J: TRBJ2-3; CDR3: CASSRLSGLHTDTQYF; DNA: TGCGCCAGCAGTCGTCTGTCGGGACTCCACACAGATACGCAGTATTTT
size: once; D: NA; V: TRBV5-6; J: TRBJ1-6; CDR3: CASSLVGALGNSPLHF; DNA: TGTGCCAGCAGCTTGGTCGGGGCCCTGGGAAATTCACCCCTCCACTTT
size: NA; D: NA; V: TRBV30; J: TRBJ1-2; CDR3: CAWGAVGGNGYTF; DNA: TGTGCCTGGGGGGCTGTAGGGGGGAATGGCTACACCTTC
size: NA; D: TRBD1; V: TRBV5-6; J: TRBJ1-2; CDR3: CASSWGQGGSYGYTF; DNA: TGTGCCAGCAGCTGGGGACAGGGGGGCAGCTATGGCTACACCTTC
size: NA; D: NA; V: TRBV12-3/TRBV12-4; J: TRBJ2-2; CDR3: CASNQGTGELFF; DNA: TGTGCCAGCAACCAGGGGACCGGGGAGCTGTTTTTT
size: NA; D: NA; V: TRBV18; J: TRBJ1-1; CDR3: CASSPQGTGNTEAFF; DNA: TGTGCCAGCTCACCACAGGGGACGGGGAACACTGAAGCTTTCTTT
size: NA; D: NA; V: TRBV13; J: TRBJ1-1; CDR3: CASSLGLGVGNTEAFF; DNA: TGTGCCAGCAGCTTAGGCCTTGGAGTCGGGAACACTGAAGCTTTCTTT
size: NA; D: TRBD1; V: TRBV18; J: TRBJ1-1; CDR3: CASSQTGDMNTEAFF; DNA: TGTGCCAGCTCGCAGACAGGGGACATGAACACTGAAGCTTTCTTT
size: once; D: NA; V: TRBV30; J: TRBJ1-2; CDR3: CAWSTSRGTNYGYTF; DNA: TGTGCCTGGAGTACATCTAGAGGAACTAACTATGGCTACACCTTC